This entry is about one TCR beta chain. Its antigen remains undetermined. No base qualities exist here, and no much larger clone lies one base off it. The record originates from a study of blood T cell repertoires in COVID-19 (TCRdb year 2020). Regarding the study in general: Samples covering the acute and convalescent phases of COVID-19 were provided by collaborators in the United States, Italy and Spain. The repertoires were made available in a free public database intended to serve as a resource for research on the immune response to SARS-CoV-2. The material from the prospective study consisted of cDNA or gDNA derived from T cells, B-cell-depleted T cells, or PBMCs. HLA class I and class II types, where available, came from metadata supplied by the sample provider rather than from assay-based typing. Nearly every sample came with metadata listing a de-identified subject ID, COVID-19 status, age in years and sex. The samples were drawn from two sources: the first 160 participants of the ongoing ImmuneRACE study, and 1,254 subjects contributed by 6 global collaborators. Deeply sampled blood TCRbeta repertoires from subjects exposed to, actively infected with, or recovered from COVID-19 were included in the dataset. Summary of the overall study and its limitations: Clinical and demographic metadata were provided uncurated, with the amount varying by source and participant.

Taken from the germline V gene, the CDR1 and CDR2 loops are SQVTM and ANQGSEA. Trimming removed 6 bases from V and 0 bases from J; the gene matches leave 16 bases unexplained. The CDR3 runs 18 residues from the cysteine to the phenylalanine. The kept DNA is CDR3 alone, 54 bases in frame from the first base. The immunoSEQ Assay, a bias-controlled multiplex PCR, was used to amplify TCRbeta CDR3 regions from genomic DNA. Under the source paper's analysis protocol: The number of nucleated cells in each sample was estimated by amplification of reference gene primers within the assay. To quantify the absolute abundance of each unique TCRbeta CDR3 rearrangement, sequence reads were collapsed and filtered. For each sample, productive Simpson clonality was calculated by taking the square root of Simpson's diversity index across productive rearrangements. TCRdb limited this immuneACCESS table to in-frame rearrangements with V and J called. A share of clones is missing; checked studies link under half to unresolved V genes, and the rest is unexplained. V, J and clone size are taken as reported in that table, and D and trimming were inferred from the DNA itself. This sample lists 150,000 to 200,000 clones; around 85% were detected once. Clones ranked in the top ten supply roughly 7.8% of the sample.

Each collaborating institution followed its own protocols to collect whole blood in K2EDTA tubes. For TCRbeta analysis, collaborators shipped samples in one of three forms: frozen whole blood, isolated PBMCs, or DNA extracted from either of those sample types. Recombination connected TRBV29-1 to TRBJ2-3, and 9 junctional nucleotides match TRBD2. The TCR sequence derives from a man in his fifties or sixties with acute or convalescent COVID-19. Material for sequencing was peripheral blood. The DNA sequence reads TGCAGCGTCGAGGGTGCGCGGGAGGGCGCAATAAGCACAGATACGCAGTATTTT. Protein translation: CSVEGAREGAISTDTQYF.